These T cell receptor beta chains were read from a single sample in a study of OX40 agonist ivuxolimab in advanced cancers. Repertoires were generated with immunoSEQ multiplex PCR, while TCRdb's copy carries only in-frame clones and drops some. The repertoire has around 56,000 clones, around 88% of them found once; the top ten carry about 1.4%. Source: CD4+ or CD8+ T cells sorted from blood, taken in a trial of the OX40 agonist ivuxolimab. The receptors were gathered from an adult with an advanced solid tumor such as melanoma, head and neck, liver or kidney cancer. The CDR3 runs from the conserved cysteine through the conserved F or W. The D gene is left open where the match is weak. Some rows have no size entry. The others give once, few or many, or a class for an expanded clone.

d_gene: NA
v_gene: TRBV28
abundance: NA
j_gene: TRBJ1-5
CDR3aa: CASSSTGPGPQHF
CDR3nt: TGTGCCAGCAGTTCCACAGGGCCGGGGCCCCAGCATTTT

d_gene: NA
v_gene: TRBV5-4
abundance: NA
j_gene: TRBJ1-2
CDR3aa: CASSRDGPYGYTF
CDR3nt: TGTGCCAGCAGCCGAGACGGTCCCTATGGCTACACCTTC

d_gene: NA
v_gene: TRBV4-1
abundance: NA
j_gene: TRBJ1-5
CDR3aa: CASSQDSRLGNQPQHF
CDR3nt: TGCGCCAGCAGCCAAGATAGCAGGTTGGGCAATCAGCCCCAGCATTTT

d_gene: NA
v_gene: TRBV2
abundance: NA
j_gene: TRBJ2-6
CDR3aa: CASMRQPISGANVLTF
CDR3nt: TGTGCCAGCATGAGACAGCCTATCTCTGGGGCCAACGTCCTGACTTTC

d_gene: NA
v_gene: TRBV18
abundance: NA
j_gene: TRBJ1-2
CDR3aa: CASSPGTGELGYTF
CDR3nt: TGTGCCAGCTCGCCCGGGACGGGGGAGCTTGGCTACACCTTC

d_gene: NA
v_gene: TRBV30
abundance: NA
j_gene: TRBJ2-1
CDR3aa: CAWSTNLYNEQFF
CDR3nt: TGTGCCTGGAGTACGAATCTTTACAATGAGCAGTTCTTC

d_gene: TRBD1
v_gene: TRBV7-8
abundance: NA
j_gene: TRBJ1-5
CDR3aa: CASSLAGQHNQPQHF
CDR3nt: TGTGCCAGCAGCTTAGCGGGACAGCACAATCAGCCCCAGCATTTT

d_gene: NA
v_gene: TRBV18
abundance: NA
j_gene: TRBJ2-3
CDR3aa: CASSPQSGSTDTQYF
CDR3nt: TGTGCCAGCTCACCACAAAGCGGGAGCACAGATACGCAGTATTTT

d_gene: NA
v_gene: TRBV6-6
abundance: NA
j_gene: TRBJ2-3
CDR3aa: CASSFYRTDTQYF
CDR3nt: TGTGCCAGCAGTTTCTACCGCACAGATACGCAGTATTTT

d_gene: NA
v_gene: TRBV7-9
abundance: few
j_gene: TRBJ2-7
CDR3aa: CASSLNSYEQYF
CDR3nt: TGTGCCAGCAGCTTAAACTCCTACGAGCAGTACTTC

d_gene: TRBD1
v_gene: TRBV28
abundance: NA
j_gene: TRBJ1-2
CDR3aa: CASSSLPSTGNGYTF
CDR3nt: TGTGCCAGCAGTTCCCTCCCTTCGACAGGGAATGGCTACACCTTC

d_gene: TRBD1
v_gene: TRBV6-1
abundance: once
j_gene: TRBJ1-5
CDR3aa: CASSETGAYSNQPQHF
CDR3nt: TGTGCCAGCAGTGAAACAGGGGCCTATAGCAATCAGCCCCAGCATTTT

d_gene: TRBD1
v_gene: TRBV7-9
abundance: NA
j_gene: TRBJ1-2
CDR3aa: CASSLGQGWYGYTF
CDR3nt: TGTGCCAGCAGCTTAGGACAGGGCTGGTATGGCTACACCTTC

d_gene: NA
v_gene: TRBV14
abundance: once
j_gene: TRBJ1-4
CDR3aa: CASSQNGGANEKLFF
CDR3nt: TGTGCCAGCAGCCAAAACGGGGGTGCGAATGAAAAACTGTTTTTT

d_gene: NA
v_gene: TRBV7-9
abundance: NA
j_gene: TRBJ1-3
CDR3aa: CASSPTARNTIYF
CDR3nt: TGTGCCAGCAGCCCCACGGCTCGAAACACCATATATTTT

d_gene: NA
v_gene: TRBV18
abundance: NA
j_gene: TRBJ1-2
CDR3aa: CASSPPLGLGGYTF
CDR3nt: TGTGCCAGCTCACCACCTTTAGGGTTGGGTGGCTACACCTTC

d_gene: NA
v_gene: TRBV5-6
abundance: NA
j_gene: TRBJ1-5
CDR3aa: CASSSGQHSNQPQHF
CDR3nt: TGTGCCAGCAGCTCCGGACAGCATAGCAATCAGCCCCAGCATTTT

d_gene: NA
v_gene: TRBV20-1
abundance: NA
j_gene: TRBJ1-1
CDR3aa: CSARRNTEAFF
CDR3nt: TGCAGTGCTCGCAGGAACACTGAAGCTTTCTTT

d_gene: TRBD2
v_gene: TRBV2
abundance: NA
j_gene: TRBJ2-5
CDR3aa: CASSPRTSGEETQYF
CDR3nt: TGTGCCAGTTCTCCAAGGACTAGCGGGGAAGAGACCCAGTACTTC

d_gene: NA
v_gene: TRBV5-4
abundance: NA
j_gene: TRBJ1-3
CDR3aa: CASTLVGVGSSGNTIYF
CDR3nt: TGTGCCAGCACCTTAGTGGGGGTCGGTAGCTCTGGAAACACCATATATTTT